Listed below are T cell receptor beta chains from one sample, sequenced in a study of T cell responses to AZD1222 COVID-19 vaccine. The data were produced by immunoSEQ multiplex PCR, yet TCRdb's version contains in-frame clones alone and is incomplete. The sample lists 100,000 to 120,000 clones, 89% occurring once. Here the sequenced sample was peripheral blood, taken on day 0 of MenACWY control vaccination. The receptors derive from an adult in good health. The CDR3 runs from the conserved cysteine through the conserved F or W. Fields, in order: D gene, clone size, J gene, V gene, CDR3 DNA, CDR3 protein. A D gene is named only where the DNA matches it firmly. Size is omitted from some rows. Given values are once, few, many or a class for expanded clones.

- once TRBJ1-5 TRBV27 TGTGCCAGCAGTCCCTTCCCCGACGACAGGTCGAATCAGCCCCAGCATTTT CASSPFPDDRSNQPQHF
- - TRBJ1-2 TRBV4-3 TGCGCCAGCAGCCAAGATCTAGCGTTAAGCTATGGCTACACCTTC CASSQDLALSYGYTF
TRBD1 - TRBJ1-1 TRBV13 TGTGCCAGCAGCTTCCGGGACAGGGCAACGGTAAGGGCTTTCTTT CASSFRDRATVRAFF
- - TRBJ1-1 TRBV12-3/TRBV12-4 TGTGCCAGCAGTTGGGGCAGGGTAGCTTTCTTT CASSWGRVAFF
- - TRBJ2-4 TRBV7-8 TGTGCCAGCAGCCCCTCCTCCGGGGGCCCAAACATTCAGTACTTC CASSPSSGGPNIQYF
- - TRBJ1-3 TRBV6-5 TGTGCCAGCAGTTCCGACGGGAGCTCTGGAAACACCATATATTTT CASSSDGSSGNTIYF
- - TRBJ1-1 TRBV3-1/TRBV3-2 TGTGCCAGCAGCCAAGTCCTCAAGGCCATGAACACTGAAGCTTTCTTT CASSQVLKAMNTEAFF
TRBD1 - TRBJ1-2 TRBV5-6 TGTGCCAGCAGCTTGGGACAGGGGGAAGGCTACACCTTC CASSLGQGEGYTF
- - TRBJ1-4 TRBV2 TGTGCCAGCTCCTTCTCAACTAATGAAAAACTGTTTTTT CASSFSTNEKLFF
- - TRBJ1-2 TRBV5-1 TGCGCCAGCAGCATCGGACGGCTTAACTATGGCTACACCTTC CASSIGRLNYGYTF
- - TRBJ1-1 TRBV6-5 TGTGCCAGCAGTTACGTAAGATCCTTGAACACTGAAGCTTTCTTT CASSYVRSLNTEAFF
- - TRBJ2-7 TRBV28 TGTGCCAGCACGGTGTGGGGCAGGGGTAGCTCCTACGAGCAGTACTTC CASTVWGRGSSYEQYF
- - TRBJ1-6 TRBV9 TGTGCCAGCAGCGTAGAAGGGAATAATTCACCCCTCCACTTT CASSVEGNNSPLHF
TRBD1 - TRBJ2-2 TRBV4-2 TGTGCCAGCACCCCAGGTGGACAGGGCCTCACCGGGGAGCTGTTTTTT CASTPGGQGLTGELFF
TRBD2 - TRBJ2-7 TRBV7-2 TGTGCCAGCAGCCTTGGACTAGCGGTATCCTACGAGCAGTACTTC CASSLGLAVSYEQYF
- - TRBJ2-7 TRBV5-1 TGCGCCAGCAGCTTGGAGGCGACAGGCACCTACGAGCAGTACTTC CASSLEATGTYEQYF
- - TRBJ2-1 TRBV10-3 TGTGCCATCTCCCCGGGCGGTTACAATGAGCAGTTCTTC CAISPGGYNEQFF
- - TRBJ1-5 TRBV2 TGTGCCAGCAGTGGATTATCCGAGGGCAATCAGCCCCAGCATTTT CASSGLSEGNQPQHF
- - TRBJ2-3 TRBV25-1 TGTGCCAGCAGTGGGGACACAGATACGCAGTATTTT CASSGDTDTQYF
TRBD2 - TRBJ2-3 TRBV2 TGTGCCAGCAGCGACGGGGGGATCAGCACAGATACGCAGTATTTT CASSDGGISTDTQYF
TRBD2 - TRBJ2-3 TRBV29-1 TGCAGCGTTGGGACTAGCGGGGGGCCGAGGGCGCAGTATTTT CSVGTSGGPRAQYF
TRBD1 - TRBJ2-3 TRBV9 TGTGCCAGCAGCGTGGGACAGGGGAGCACAGATACGCAGTATTTT CASSVGQGSTDTQYF
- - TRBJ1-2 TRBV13 TGTGCCAGCAGCCTTATTACAGGCTCTACCCTGGAGGGCTACACCTTC CASSLITGSTLEGYTF
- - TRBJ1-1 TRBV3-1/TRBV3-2 TGTGCCAGCAGCCCATTTTATGCAGGGTTCCTCGAGGCTGAAGCTTTCTTT CASSPFYAGFLEAEAFF
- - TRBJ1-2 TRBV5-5 TGTGCCAGCAGCCCGCTCTCGCCGGGAACTAACTATGGCTACACCTTC CASSPLSPGTNYGYTF
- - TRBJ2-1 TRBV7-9 TGTGCCAGCAGCTTACGGGGAAGCTCCTACAATGAGCAGTTCTTC CASSLRGSSYNEQFF
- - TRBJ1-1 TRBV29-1 TGCAGCGTTGAAATTAGCGGGGGGAACACTGAAGCTTTCTTT CSVEISGGNTEAFF
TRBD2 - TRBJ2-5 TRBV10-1 TGCGCCAGCAGTGAGGGAAGCGGGGGGAAAGAGACCCAGTACTTC CASSEGSGGKETQYF
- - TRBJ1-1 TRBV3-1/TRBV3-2 TGTGCCAGCAGCCAAGAAGACCGGAGTTATACTGAAGCTTTCTTT CASSQEDRSYTEAFF
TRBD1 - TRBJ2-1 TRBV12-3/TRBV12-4 TGTGCCAGCAGCTCTGACAGGGGGTATAGGCAGTTCTTC CASSSDRGYRQFF
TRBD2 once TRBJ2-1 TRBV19 TGTGCCAGTAGTATGGACGGGGGGGAATACAATGAGCAGTTCTTC CASSMDGGEYNEQFF
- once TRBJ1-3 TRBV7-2 TGTGCCAGCAGCCAGCCTCGCCTTGTAAACACCATATATTTT CASSQPRLVNTIYF
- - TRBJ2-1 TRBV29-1 TGCAGCGTTGAAGTCCGCCAGGCGAGCTCCTACAATGAGCAGTTCTTC CSVEVRQASSYNEQFF
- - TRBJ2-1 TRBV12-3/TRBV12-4 TGTGCCAGCAGTTCTCAGGGGTACAATGAGCAGTTCTTC CASSSQGYNEQFF
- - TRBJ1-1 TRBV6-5 TGTGCCAGCAGTCTAGGGGGTATGAACACTGAAGCTTTCTTT CASSLGGMNTEAFF
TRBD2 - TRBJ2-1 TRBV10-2 TGCGCCAGCAACCAACTAGCGGGGACCTACAATGAGCAGTTCTTC CASNQLAGTYNEQFF
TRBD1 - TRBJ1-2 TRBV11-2 TGTGCCAGCAGCCAGCCCGGGACAGGGAGTGGGTATGGCTACACCTTC CASSQPGTGSGYGYTF
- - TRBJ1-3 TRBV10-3 TGTGCCATCAGCACGGTGGGGGCTGTTGGAAACACCATATATTTT CAISTVGAVGNTIYF
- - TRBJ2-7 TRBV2 TGTGCCAGCAGTGAATATTCGGACGAGCAGTACTTC CASSEYSDEQYF
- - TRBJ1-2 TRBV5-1 TGCGCCAGCAGCGAGGACAGCTATGGCTACACCTTC CASSEDSYGYTF
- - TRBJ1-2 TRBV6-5 TGTGCCAGCAGCGACCCGCTCGGGGGCAACTATGGCTACACCTTC CASSDPLGGNYGYTF
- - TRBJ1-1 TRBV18 TGTGCCAGCTCTCCGACCGGGACCGTCCCCGGATCCACTGAAGCTTTCTTT CASSPTGTVPGSTEAFF
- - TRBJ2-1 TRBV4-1 TGCGCCAGCAGCCAAGATCTTTTACAGGGACTAAAGCAGTTCTTC CASSQDLLQGLKQFF
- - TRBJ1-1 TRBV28 TGTGCCAGCAGTCTACAGAACACTGAAGCTTTCTTT CASSLQNTEAFF
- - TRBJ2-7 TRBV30 TGTGCCTGGAGTCCACCGGGGAGCTCCTACGAGCAGTACTTC CAWSPPGSSYEQYF
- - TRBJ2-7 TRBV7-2 TGTGCCAGCAGCCTAAGACAGCCTGAGCAGTACTTC CASSLRQPEQYF
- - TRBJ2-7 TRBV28 TGTGCCAGCAACAAAGACTCCTACGAGCAGTACTTC CASNKDSYEQYF
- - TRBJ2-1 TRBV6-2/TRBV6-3 TGTGCCAGCAGCTTACCTAACCAAAACAATGAGCAGTTCTTC CASSLPNQNNEQFF